The 2 T cell receptor beta chains below all came from one sample that was sequenced in a study of human T cells and chemical hapten exposure. MiXCR was run by TCRdb on the RACE reads, yielding one entry per CDR3 protein. This sample carries a few hundred thousand distinct CDR3 sequences, about 9% of them seen once, and the ten largest clones take over 2%. Time point: pre-sensitization, week 0. Noted treatment: therapeutic diphenylcyclopropenone sensitization with weekly scalp DPC. This specimen consisted of whole blood, obtained in connection with sensitization to the hapten diphenylcyclopropenone (DPC). These receptors were obtained from a woman aged 40 to 50 with alopecia areata. Some clones in this sample may be carry-over from other donors' samples.

The chain joins TRBV7-3 to TRBJ2-3; 8 bases fit TRBD2. J lost 6 bases, V lost 2 bases, and 4 bases had no gene match. Germline V gene data show CDR1 as SGHTA and CDR2 as FQGTGA. CDR3 length: 14 residues. The CDR3 DNA sequence: TGTGCCAGCAGCTTAGCGGGAGGCGTGGATACGCAGTATTTT. This encodes CASSLAGGVDTQYF.

This clonotype was recorded at least ten times. The rearrangement joins TRBV10-3 to TRBJ1-2; possibly TRBD1 for D (6 bases). The V end lost 5 bases, the J end lost 4 bases, and 20 bases lay between the germline ends. Germline V gene sequence: CDR1 ENHRY, CDR2 SYGVKD. The CDR3 length is 16 residues. The CDR3 DNA reads as TGTGCCATCAGTCTCTCAACGGGGGCAGTAGGCTATGGCTACACCTTC. Its protein product is CAISLSTGAVGYGYTF.